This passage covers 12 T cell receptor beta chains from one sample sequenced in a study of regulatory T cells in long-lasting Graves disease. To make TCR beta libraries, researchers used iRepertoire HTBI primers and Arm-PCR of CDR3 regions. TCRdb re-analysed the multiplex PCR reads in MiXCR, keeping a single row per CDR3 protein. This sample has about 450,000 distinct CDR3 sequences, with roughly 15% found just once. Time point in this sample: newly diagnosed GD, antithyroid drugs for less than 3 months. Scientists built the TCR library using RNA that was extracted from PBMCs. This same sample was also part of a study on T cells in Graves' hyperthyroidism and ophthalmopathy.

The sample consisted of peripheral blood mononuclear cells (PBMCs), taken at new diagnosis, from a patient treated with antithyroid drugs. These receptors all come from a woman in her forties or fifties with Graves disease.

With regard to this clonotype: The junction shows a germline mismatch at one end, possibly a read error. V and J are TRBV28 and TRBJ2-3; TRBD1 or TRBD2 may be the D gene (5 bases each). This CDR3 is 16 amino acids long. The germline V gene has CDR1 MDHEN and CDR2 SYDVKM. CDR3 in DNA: TGTGCCAGCACCTTAACCGGGACCCCCAGCACAGATACGCGGTATTTT. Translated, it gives CASTLTGTPSTDTRYF.

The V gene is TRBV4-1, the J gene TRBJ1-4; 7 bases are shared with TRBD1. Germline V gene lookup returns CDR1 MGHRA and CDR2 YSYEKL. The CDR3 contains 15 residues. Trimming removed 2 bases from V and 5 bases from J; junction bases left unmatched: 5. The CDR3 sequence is CASSQPGQKNEKLFF. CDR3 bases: TGCGCCAGCAGCCAACCGGGACAGAAGAATGAAAAACTGTTTTTT.

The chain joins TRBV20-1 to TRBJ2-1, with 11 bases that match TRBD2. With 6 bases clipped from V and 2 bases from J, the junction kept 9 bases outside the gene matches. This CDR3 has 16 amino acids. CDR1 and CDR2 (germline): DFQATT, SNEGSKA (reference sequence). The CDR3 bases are TGCAGTGCCGATCCTAGCGGGGGGCGGGCCTACAATGAGCAGTTCTTC. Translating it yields CSADPSGGRAYNEQFF.

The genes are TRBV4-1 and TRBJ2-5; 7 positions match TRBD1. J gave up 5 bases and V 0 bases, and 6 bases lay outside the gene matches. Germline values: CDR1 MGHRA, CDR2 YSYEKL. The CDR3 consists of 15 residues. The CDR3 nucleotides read TGCGCCAGCAGCCAAGACCCGACAGGGTTCGAGACCCAGTACTTC. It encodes CASSQDPTGFETQYF.

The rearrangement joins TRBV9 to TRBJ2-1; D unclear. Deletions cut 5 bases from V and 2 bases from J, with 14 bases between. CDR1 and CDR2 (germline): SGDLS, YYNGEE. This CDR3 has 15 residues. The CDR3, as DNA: TGTGCCAGCAGTCTCACCCAAGCCCCCTACAATGAGCAGTTCTTC. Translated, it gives CASSLTQAPYNEQFF. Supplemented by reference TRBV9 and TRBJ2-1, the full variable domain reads DSGVTQTPKHLITATGQRVTLRCSPRSGDLSVYWYQQSLDQGLQFLIQYYNGEERAKGNILERFSAQQFPDLHSELNLSSLELGDSALYFCASSLTQAPYNEQFFGPGTRLTVL.

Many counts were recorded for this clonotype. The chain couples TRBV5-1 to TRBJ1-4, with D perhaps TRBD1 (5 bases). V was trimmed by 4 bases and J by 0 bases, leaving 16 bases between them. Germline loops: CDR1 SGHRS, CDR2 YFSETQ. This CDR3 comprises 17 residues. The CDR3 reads CASSRDGPLPTNEKLFF. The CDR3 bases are TGCGCCAGCAGCCGGGACGGACCGCTTCCAACTAATGAAAAACTGTTTTTT.

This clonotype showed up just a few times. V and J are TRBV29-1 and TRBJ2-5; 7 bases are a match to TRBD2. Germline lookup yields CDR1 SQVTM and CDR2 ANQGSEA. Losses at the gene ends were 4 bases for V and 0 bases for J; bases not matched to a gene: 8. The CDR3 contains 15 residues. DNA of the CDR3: TGCAGCGTTGTAGGGCGGGAGAGGCACCAAGAGACCCAGTACTTC. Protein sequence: CSVVGRERHQETQYF.

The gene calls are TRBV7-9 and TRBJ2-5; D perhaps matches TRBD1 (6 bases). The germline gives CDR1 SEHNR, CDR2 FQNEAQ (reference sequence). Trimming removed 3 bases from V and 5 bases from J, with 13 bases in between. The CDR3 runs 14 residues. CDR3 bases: TGTGCCAGCAGCTTTTACAGGGTTGAGGAGACCCAGTACTTC. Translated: CASSFYRVEETQYF. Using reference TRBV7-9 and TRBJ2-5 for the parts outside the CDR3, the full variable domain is DTGVSQNPRHKITKRGQNVTFRCDPISEHNRLYWYRQTLGQGPEFLTYFQNEAQLEKSRLLSDRFSAERPKGSFSTLEIQRTEQGDSAMYLCASSFYRVEETQYFGPGTRLLVL.

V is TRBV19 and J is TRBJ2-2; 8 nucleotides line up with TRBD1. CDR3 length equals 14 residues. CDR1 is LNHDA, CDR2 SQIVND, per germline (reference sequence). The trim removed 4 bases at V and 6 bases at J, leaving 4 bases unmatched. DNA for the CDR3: TGTGCCAGTAGTAGAACAGGGGGACCCGGGGAGCTGTTTTTT. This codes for CASSRTGGPGELFF.

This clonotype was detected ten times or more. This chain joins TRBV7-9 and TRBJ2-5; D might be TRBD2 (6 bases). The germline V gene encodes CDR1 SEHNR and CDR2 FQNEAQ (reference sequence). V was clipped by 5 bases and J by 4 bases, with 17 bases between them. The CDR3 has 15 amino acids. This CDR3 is CASSISGGVGETQYF. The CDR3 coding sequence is TGTGCCAGCAGCATTAGCGGAGGAGTGGGAGAGACCCAGTACTTC. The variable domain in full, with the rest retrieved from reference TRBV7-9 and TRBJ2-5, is DTGVSQNPRHKITKRGQNVTFRCDPISEHNRLYWYRQTLGQGPEFLTYFQNEAQLEKSRLLSDRFSAERPKGSFSTLEIQRTEQGDSAMYLCASSISGGVGETQYFGPGTRLLVL.

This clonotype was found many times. CDR3 nucleotides: TGTGCCAGCTCACCTAGCGGGAGCGGGAACATTCAGTACTTC. It translates to CASSPSGSGNIQYF. The V call is TRBV18, the J call TRBJ2-4; 9 bases map to TRBD2. The CDR3 has 14 residues. Germline V gene lookup returns CDR1 KGHSH and CDR2 LQKENI. V lost 3 bases and J lost 7; bases outside the gene matches: 4.

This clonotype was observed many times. CDR3 coding DNA: TGTGCCTGTCAACCGGGCTCAGGGTTAGGCAATGAGCAGTTCTTC. Translated: CACQPGSGLGNEQFF. This chain uses TRBV30 with TRBJ2-1, with D perhaps TRBD1 (5 bases). Trimming stripped 6 bases from V and 6 bases from J, with 21 bases between. The CDR3 extends over 15 amino acids. Looked up from germline, CDR1 is GTSNPN and CDR2 is SVGIG (reference sequence).